This T cell receptor beta chain stems from a study of CD8 T cells in ankylosing spondylitis. Study outcomes and limitations: Significant enrichment of disease-linked clones was reported in matched ankylosing spondylitis synovial fluid. Some of the motif variants had earlier been found in reactive arthritis patients' fluid and blood. Roughly eight highly homologous variants made up a TCR beta motif that seemed to typify ankylosing spondylitis blood.

On this clonotype itself: Its matching antigen is unknown.

Libraries of TCR beta came from quantitative 5'-RACE with molecular barcodes. TCRdb reprocessed the 5' RACE reads via MiXCR and lists one record per CDR3 protein. The data show 450,000 or so distinct CDR3 sequences, 25% to 30% seen once. V gave up 0 bases and J gave up 3 bases, with 9 bases separating them. The CDR3 is 16 amino acids. CDR1 and CDR2 (germline): LGHDT, YNNKEL (reference sequence). J is TRBJ2-6 and V is TRBV3-1, with D tentatively TRBD1 (5 bases). Sequencing used blood, either unsorted or a sorted T cell fraction (not recorded which). This TCR came from a male donor with ankylosing spondylitis. DNA of the CDR3: TGTGCCAGCAGCCAAGAGGCGACAGTTGGGGCCAACGTCCTGACTTTC. Translation: CASSQEATVGANVLTF.